Sequencing of this T cell receptor (beta chain) was carried out in a study of T cell responses to AZD1222 COVID-19 vaccine. Findings and caveats of the study: Only a handful of AZD1222 recipients tested seropositive at baseline. Females made up more of the donors, who were largely white British, and clonal diversity may have come out too low.

With respect to this clone: Its antigen is unknown.

This CDR3 comprises 14 residues. Per the germline V gene, CDR1 is SGHTA and CDR2 is FQGTGA. Trimming cost V 3 bases and J 6 bases; bases outside gene matches: 4. Samples with a second dose at about 4 or about 12 weeks were pooled together. Measured with immunoSEQ multiplex PCR; TCRdb has only the in-frame clones, and not every one. Among some 130,000 clones listed, around 90% were seen once. V gene TRBV7-3 combines with J gene TRBJ2-1; 8 bases agree with TRBD2. Sequencing used peripheral blood, obtained 28 days after the second AZD1222 dose. The receptor's source is an adult who received the AZD1222 COVID-19 vaccine. CDR3 loop: CASSFGGRSNEQFF. DNA of the CDR3: TGTGCCAGCAGCTTTGGCGGGAGGTCCAATGAGCAGTTCTTC.